These 10 T cell receptor beta chains came from one sample sequenced in a study of cytomegalovirus exposure and HLA in healthy donors. The PCR was carried out with 60 Vbeta primers and 13 Jbeta primers. Profiled with immunoSEQ multiplex PCR; TCRdb holds only in-frame clones, not every one. The top ten hold 1.3% to 1.5% of the sample, which has about 160,000 clones, more than 70% seen once. Sequences were obtained from PBMCs. These receptors came from a man aged 55 to 70 in good health and CMV-seronegative.

This clone was observed a single time. This rearrangement joins TRBV6-1 to TRBJ1-5, with a tentative D call TRBD1 (6 bases). Per the germline V gene, CDR1 is MNHNS and CDR2 is SASEGT. V was trimmed by 1 base and J by 5 bases, leaving 12 bases between them. The CDR3 consists of 15 residues. The CDR3, as DNA: TGTGCCAGCAGTGAAGATTGGGGGCCTGATCAGCCCCAGCATTTT. This sequence encodes CASSEDWGPDQPQHF.

This chain joins TRBV7-8 and TRBJ2-7, with no clear D. CDR3 size: 13 residues. CDR1 SGHVS and CDR2 FQNEAQ come from the germline V gene. Trimming left V 5 bases short and J 7 bases short, with 15 bases between. CDR3 residues: CASSPSEEWEQYF. The CDR3 DNA reads TGTGCCAGCAGCCCCTCCGAGGAGTGGGAGCAGTACTTC.

This sequence joins TRBV7-4 and TRBJ1-5, with TRBD1 matching 11 bases. Germline V gives CDR1 SGHVT, CDR2 SQSDAQ. This CDR3 spans 20 amino acids. With 2 bases clipped from V and 2 bases from J, the junction kept 14 bases outside the gene matches. The CDR3 here is CASSLKDSGQGEGGNQPQHF. For the CDR3, the DNA is TGTGCCAGCAGCTTAAAAGATTCGGGACAGGGGGAGGGTGGCAATCAGCCCCAGCATTTT.

The V call is TRBV19, the J call TRBJ2-1; no clear D gene. The V gene lost 2 bases and the J gene lost 4 bases, with 21 bases spanning the gap. The CDR3 runs 18 residues. Germline V gene data show CDR1 as LNHDA and CDR2 as SQIVND (reference sequence). CDR3 sequence: CASSIKKTPRSTYNEQFF. CDR3 bases: TGTGCCAGTAGTATAAAAAAGACACCGAGATCTACATACAATGAGCAGTTCTTC. Variable domain in full (rest from reference TRBV19 and TRBJ2-1): DGGITQSPKYLFRKEGQNVTLSCEQNLNHDAMYWYRQDPGQGLRLIYYSQIVNDFQKGDIAEGYSVSREKKESFPLTVTSAQKNPTAFYLCASSIKKTPRSTYNEQFFGPGTRLTVL.

J is TRBJ2-7 and V is TRBV7-9; a possible D gene is TRBD1 (5 bases). The length of the CDR3 is 14 residues. Germline-derived CDR1 and CDR2 are SEHNR and FQNEAQ (reference sequence). V was pared by 2 bases and J by 3 bases, with 11 bases between. The CDR3 region is CASSLTGQRYEQYF. CDR3 in DNA: TGTGCCAGCAGCTTAACCGGACAACGCTACGAGCAGTACTTC. The entire variable domain, with the rest obtained from reference TRBV7-9 and TRBJ2-7, is as follows: DTGVSQNPRHKITKRGQNVTFRCDPISEHNRLYWYRQTLGQGPEFLTYFQNEAQLEKSRLLSDRFSAERPKGSFSTLEIQRTEQGDSAMYLCASSLTGQRYEQYFGPGTRLTVT.

V is TRBV6-1 and J is TRBJ1-4; no firm D call. CDR1 is MNHNS, CDR2 SASEGT, per germline. Trimming cost V 7 bases and J 10 bases, with 19 bases left between them. The CDR3 sequence is 14 residues long. In DNA, the CDR3 is TGTGCCAGCAAATTGGGCCATAAAGAAGGAAAACTGTTTTTT. This translates into CASKLGHKEGKLFF.

This sequence joins TRBV28 and TRBJ2-7; possible D gene TRBD1, 5 bases. This CDR3 is built from 14 residues. Germline V lookup: CDR1 MDHEN, CDR2 SYDVKM. Trimming took off 2 bases at V and 6 bases at J, with 14 bases between the two ends. CDR3 nucleotide sequence: TGTGCCAGCAGTTTACGACCTGACAGATCCGAGCAGTACTTC. It codes for CASSLRPDRSEQYF.

This clone occurred a few times. The chain recombines TRBV9 with TRBJ2-3, with D perhaps TRBD2 (6 bases). CDR1 is SGDLS and CDR2 is YYNGEE in the germline V gene. The CDR3 runs 15 residues. Trimming cost V 0 bases and J 1 base, with 9 bases left between them. The CDR3 protein is CASSVAASGTDTQYF. DNA of the CDR3: TGTGCCAGCAGCGTAGCGGCTAGCGGCACAGATACGCAGTATTTT.

The chain employs TRBV30 and TRBJ2-5; maybe TRBD1 (5 bases). Trimming pared 1 base from V and 0 bases from J, leaving 6 bases between. CDR3 length equals 13 residues. Germline values: CDR1 GTSNPN, CDR2 SVGIG (reference sequence). The DNA for the CDR3 is TGTGCCTGGAGTGCGGACAACCAAGAGACCCAGTACTTC. Residues: CAWSADNQETQYF.

This clone was observed a few times. The CDR3 DNA follows: TGTGCCAGCAGCTTCTCCGGGGGGCGAGATCAGCCCCAGCATTTT. It specifies CASSFSGGRDQPQHF. The chain joins TRBV11-2 to TRBJ1-5, with D perhaps TRBD1 (6 bases). Germline V gene lookup returns CDR1 SGHAT and CDR2 FQNNGV. The V and J ends lost 3 bases and 5 bases respectively, with 14 bases between them. The CDR3 covers 15 residues.